This T cell receptor beta chain was observed in a study of blood T cell repertoires in COVID-19. Overall study context: The United States, Italy and Spain supplied acute and convalescent COVID-19 samples. PBMCs, B-cell-depleted T cells, or T cells were the source of the cDNA or gDNA that made up the material.

Recruited during active infection, patients (from Seattle) were subsequently followed longitudinally. The CDR3 is 15 residues long. Trimming cost V 9 bases and J 1 base; bases outside gene matches: 8. The germline V gene has CDR1 LNHDA and CDR2 SQIVND (reference sequence). Authors' methods: Amplifying reference gene primers gave estimates of nucleated cell counts. Assay used: immunoSEQ multiplex PCR; TCRdb lists only in-frame clones, some missing. V and J calls and clone size are those listed in that table; D and trimming were worked out from the DNA. This table holds about 180,000 clones, 75% to 90% found once.

The sequence was collected from a woman aged 40 to 55 with COVID-19, enrolled during active disease. The V gene is TRBV19, the J gene TRBJ2-3, with 9 positions matching TRBD1. Sequenced input: peripheral blood. The CDR3 DNA is TGTGCCAGCCGCCTCCGGGACAGGGGCACAGATACGCAGTATTTT. This sequence encodes CASRLRDRGTDTQYF.